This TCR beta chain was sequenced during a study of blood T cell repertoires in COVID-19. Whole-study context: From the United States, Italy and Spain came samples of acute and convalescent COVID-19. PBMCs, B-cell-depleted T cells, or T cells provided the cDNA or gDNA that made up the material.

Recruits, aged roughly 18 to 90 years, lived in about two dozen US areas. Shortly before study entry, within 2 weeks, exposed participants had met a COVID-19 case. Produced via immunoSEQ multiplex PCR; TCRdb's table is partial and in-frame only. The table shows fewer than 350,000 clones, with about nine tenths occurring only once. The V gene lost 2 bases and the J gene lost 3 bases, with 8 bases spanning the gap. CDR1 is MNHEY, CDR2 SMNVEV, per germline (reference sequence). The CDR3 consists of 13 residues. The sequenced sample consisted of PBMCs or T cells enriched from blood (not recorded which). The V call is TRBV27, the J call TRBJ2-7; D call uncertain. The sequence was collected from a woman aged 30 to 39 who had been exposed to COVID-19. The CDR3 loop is CASSLGQNYEQYF. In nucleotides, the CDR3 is TGTGCCAGCAGTTTAGGGCAGAACTACGAGCAGTACTTC.